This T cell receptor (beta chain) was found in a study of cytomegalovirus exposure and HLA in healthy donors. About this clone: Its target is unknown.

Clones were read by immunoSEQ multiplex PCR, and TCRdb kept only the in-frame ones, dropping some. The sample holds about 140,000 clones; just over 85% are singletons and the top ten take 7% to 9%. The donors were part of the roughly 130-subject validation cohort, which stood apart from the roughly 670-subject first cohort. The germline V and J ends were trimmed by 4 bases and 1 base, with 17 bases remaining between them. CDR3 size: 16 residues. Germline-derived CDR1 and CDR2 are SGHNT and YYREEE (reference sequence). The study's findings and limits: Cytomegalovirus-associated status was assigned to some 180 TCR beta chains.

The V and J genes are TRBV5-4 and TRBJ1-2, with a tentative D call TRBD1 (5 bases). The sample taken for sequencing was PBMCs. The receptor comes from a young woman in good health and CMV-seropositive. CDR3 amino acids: CASSRGAGLYNYGYTF. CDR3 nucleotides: TGTGCCAGCAGCCGCGGGGCGGGGCTGTATAACTATGGCTACACCTTC.